This TCR beta chain was observed in a study of blood T cell repertoires in COVID-19. The data were produced by immunoSEQ multiplex PCR, yet TCRdb's version contains in-frame clones alone and is incomplete. The sample has roughly 230,000 clones; 80% to 90% are singletons. V gave up 7 bases and J gave up 5 bases; unmatched junction bases: 8. The CDR3 is 14 amino acids. Germline-derived CDR1 and CDR2 are SNHLY and FYNNEI. V and J are TRBV2 and TRBJ2-5, with TRBD2 matching over 9 bases. The TCR was taken from a man in his forties or fifties with acute or convalescent COVID-19. Sequenced: peripheral blood. The CDR3 loop reads CASTVTTSGETQYF. In DNA form, the CDR3 reads TGTGCCAGCACCGTGACAACTAGCGGGGAGACCCAGTACTTC.